The 29 T cell receptor beta chains listed next were all sequenced from one sample in a study of blood T cell repertoires in COVID-19. Sequenced by immunoSEQ multiplex PCR; TCRdb stores in-frame clones only, minus some. The sample holds about 350,000 clones, about 92% seen once. Sequencing used peripheral blood. The receptors derive from a woman aged 55 to 70 with COVID-19, enrolled during active disease.

The J gene is TRBJ2-2, the V gene TRBV7-3, with TRBD2 matching 13 bases. The trim removed 0 bases at V and 0 bases at J, leaving 4 bases unmatched. CDR1 is SGHTA and CDR2 is FQGTGA in the germline V gene. This CDR3 has 19 amino acids. The CDR3 DNA sequence: TGTGCCAGCAGCTTAACGATGGGACTAGCGGGGTCGAACACCGGGGAGCTGTTTTTT. Translated, it gives CASSLTMGLAGSNTGELFF.

This chain links TRBV18 with TRBJ1-2, with D possibly being TRBD1 (5 bases). There are 14 residues in the CDR3. V was cut by 4 bases and J by 6 bases, with 15 bases left in between. Germline V gene data show CDR1 as KGHSH and CDR2 as LQKENI. CDR3 amino acids: CASSQDTFSHGYTF. The CDR3 DNA sequence: TGTGCCAGCTCACAGGACACGTTTTCTCATGGCTACACCTTC. Drawing the rest from reference TRBV18 and TRBJ1-2, the complete variable domain is NAGVMQNPRHLVRRRGQEARLRCSPMKGHSHVYWYRQLPEEGLKFMVYLQKENIIDESGMPKERFSAEFPKEGPSILRIQQVVRGDSAAYFCASSQDTFSHGYTFGSGTRLTVV.

The chain joins TRBV14 to TRBJ1-1; the D gene is possibly TRBD1 (6 bases). V was trimmed by 4 bases and J by 14 bases, leaving 17 bases between them. This CDR3 contains 12 residues. From germline, CDR1 is SGHDN and CDR2 FVKESK. The CDR3, as DNA: TGTGCCAGCAGCCCCGGGACGGGGACATCCTTCTTT. Translating gives CASSPGTGTSFF.

This chain connects TRBV7-3 to TRBJ1-2, with no clear D. Trimming removed 5 bases at V and 2 bases at J, with 9 bases between. From germline, CDR1 is SGHTA and CDR2 FQGTGA. The CDR3 runs to 13 residues. CDR3 residues: CASSRRENYGYTF. The CDR3, as DNA: TGTGCCAGCAGCCGACGGGAAAACTATGGCTACACCTTC.

V gene TRBV3-1 (or the pseudogene TRBV3-2) combines with J gene TRBJ2-5, with D maybe TRBD2 (7 bases). In germline, CDR1 is LGHDT, CDR2 YNNKEL (reference sequence). The CDR3 spans 14 residues. Trimming pared 4 bases from V and 5 bases from J, leaving 14 bases between. The CDR3: CASSPLGGQETQYF. In DNA, the CDR3 is TGTGCCAGCAGCCCTCTGGGGGGGCAGGAGACCCAGTACTTC.

The chain combines TRBV29-1 with TRBJ1-1; 9 bases line up with TRBD1. CDR1 and CDR2 (germline): SQVTM, ANQGSEA. With 6 bases clipped from V and 6 bases from J, the junction kept 11 bases outside the gene matches. This CDR3 is 14 amino acids long. The CDR3 DNA follows: TGCAGCGTCGACTCTGGACAGGGGAGACCTGAAGCTTTCTTT. It specifies CSVDSGQGRPEAFF.

This chain links TRBV7-8 with TRBJ1-1, with D maybe TRBD1 (6 bases). Germline lookup yields CDR1 SGHVS and CDR2 FQNEAQ. V was cut by 5 bases and J by 5 bases, with 15 bases left in between. This CDR3 contains 14 residues. The chain's CDR3 is CASSRENRETEAFF. The CDR3 DNA is TGTGCCAGCAGCAGGGAGAACAGGGAAACTGAAGCTTTCTTT.

V gene TRBV5-1 combines with J gene TRBJ2-5; perhaps TRBD2 as D (6 bases). CDR3 length: 14 residues. CDR1 SGHRS and CDR2 YFSETQ come from the germline V gene. V lost 2 bases and J 2 bases, leaving 10 bases between the germline ends. The DNA for the CDR3 is TGCGCCAGCAGCTTTGGACTATCACAAGAGACCCAGTACTTC. This sequence encodes CASSFGLSQETQYF.

CDR3 region: CASSDSGGKPQHF. CDR3 nucleotide sequence: TGTGCCAGCAGTGACTCTGGGGGGAAGCCCCAGCATTTT. V gene TRBV6-4 combines with J gene TRBJ1-5, with D possibly being TRBD1 (5 bases). The CDR3 is made up of 13 amino acids. Germline V gene data show CDR1 as MRHNA and CDR2 as SNTAGT. V gave up 0 bases and J gave up 8 bases, with 8 bases separating them.

This chain links TRBV7-3 with TRBJ2-2; D is possibly TRBD2 (6 bases). Trimming left V 6 bases short and J 1 base short, with 15 bases between. Per the germline V gene, CDR1 is SGHTA and CDR2 is FQGTGA. The CDR3 sequence is 16 residues long. CDR3 sequence (DNA): TGTGCCAGCAGATCAAGTGGGACTTGGAACACCGGGGAGCTGTTTTTT. This encodes CASRSSGTWNTGELFF.

This rearrangement joins TRBV19 to TRBJ1-4; possibly TRBD1 for D (6 bases). V was trimmed by 5 bases and J by 2 bases, leaving 9 bases between them. The germline V gene has CDR1 LNHDA and CDR2 SQIVND (reference sequence). The CDR3 totals 14 residues. The CDR3 nucleotides are TGTGCCAGTAGTTCCACAGGGACTAATGAAAAACTGTTTTTT. Translation: CASSSTGTNEKLFF.

Only one count was recorded for this clone. This rearrangement joins TRBV9 to TRBJ2-1, with TRBD2 matching over 12 bases. The CDR3 length is 16 residues. Germline CDR1 SGDLS, CDR2 YYNGEE. The V and J ends lost 0 bases and 5 bases, in that order; junction bases with no gene match: 3. The CDR3, as DNA: TGTGCCAGCAGCGTAGGAAGGACTAGCGGGGACAATGAGCAGTTCTTC. Its protein product is CASSVGRTSGDNEQFF. The full variable domain, in which reference TRBV9 and TRBJ2-1 provide the parts outside the CDR3, is DSGVTQTPKHLITATGQRVTLRCSPRSGDLSVYWYQQSLDQGLQFLIQYYNGEERAKGNILERFSAQQFPDLHSELNLSSLELGDSALYFCASSVGRTSGDNEQFFGPGTRLTVL.

This chain joins TRBV19 and TRBJ2-1; no firm D call. Trimming left V 7 bases short and J 6 bases short, with 13 bases between. This CDR3 is 13 amino acids long. The germline CDR1 and CDR2 sequences are LNHDA and SQIVND (reference sequence). The CDR3 bases are TGTGCCAGTACCAATGGGCGCCGCAATGAGCAGTTCTTC. It is translated as CASTNGRRNEQFF.

The rearrangement uses TRBV2 and TRBJ2-1, with 15 bases aligning to TRBD2. CDR1 and CDR2 from the germline V gene are SNHLY and FYNNEI. The CDR3 is 17 amino acids. The junction had 7 bases not matched to a gene; V was cut back by 6 bases and J by 4 bases. For the CDR3, the DNA is TGTGCCAGCAGCGCCGGGACTAGCGGGGGGTTTTACAATGAGCAGTTCTTC. Translated, it gives CASSAGTSGGFYNEQFF.

The gene calls are TRBV29-1 and TRBJ2-7; TRBD1 agrees at 9 bases. Germline loops: CDR1 SQVTM, CDR2 ANQGSEA. CDR3 length: 12 amino acids. V shed 7 bases and J 7 bases; nucleotides not matched to a gene: 8. The DNA for the CDR3 is TGCAGCGCGGTACAGGGGGCGAGGGAGCAGTACTTC. The encoded protein is CSAVQGAREQYF.

CDR3 loop: CASSPRGQVNQPQHF. Here the CDR3 DNA reads TGTGCCAGCTCACCCCGTGGACAGGTCAATCAGCCCCAGCATTTT. V gene TRBV18 combines with J gene TRBJ1-5; 7 positions match TRBD1. The CDR3 length is 15 residues. The V gene's germline CDR1 is KGHSH and CDR2 LQKENI. With 3 bases clipped from V and 3 bases from J, the junction kept 5 bases outside the gene matches.

J is TRBJ1-2 and V is TRBV5-6, with TRBD1 matching 8 bases. From germline, CDR1 is SGHDT and CDR2 YYEEEE. The CDR3 is 14 amino acids. Unmatched junction bases numbered 8, after V lost 5 bases and J lost 5 bases. Written as DNA, the CDR3 is TGTGCCAGCAGGTGGACAGGGACGGGATATGGCTACACCTTC. Amino acid sequence: CASRWTGTGYGYTF.

In DNA, the CDR3 is TGTGCCAGCGGGAGGGGGACGGGAAGCTCTGGAAACACCATATATTTT. It translates to CASGRGTGSSGNTIYF. The gene calls are TRBV2 and TRBJ1-3; D perhaps matches TRBD1 (6 bases). Germline V lookup: CDR1 SNHLY, CDR2 FYNNEI. The CDR3 sequence is 16 residues long. Trimming removed 8 bases from V and 0 bases from J, with 17 bases in between.

V and J are TRBV7-2 and TRBJ2-2; TRBD2 might be the D (7 bases). V lost 4 bases to trimming and J lost 5 bases, with 20 bases between them. The CDR3 is made up of 17 amino acids. CDR1 SGHTA and CDR2 FQGNSA come from the germline V gene. The CDR3 loop reads CASSYPFAGARTGELFF. CDR3 in DNA: TGTGCCAGCAGCTATCCTTTTGCGGGGGCGCGTACCGGGGAGCTGTTTTTT.

The chain employs TRBV7-6 and TRBJ2-3; 9 positions agree with TRBD1. V was pared by 5 bases and J by 0 bases, with 9 bases of the junction left unmatched. CDR1 and CDR2 from the germline V gene are SGHVS and FNYEAQ. CDR3 length equals 17 residues. Written as DNA, the CDR3 is TGTGCCAGCAGCCAAACGGCTGGACAGGGGAGCACAGATACGCAGTATTTT. This codes for CASSQTAGQGSTDTQYF.

The chain uses TRBV6-5 and TRBJ1-3; D is undetermined. The CDR3 is made up of 14 amino acids. V gave up 6 bases and J gave up 2 bases, with 11 bases separating them. Per germline, CDR1 MNHEY and CDR2 SVGAGI. DNA for the CDR3: TGTGCCAGCAGCCGGGAAGGGACTGGAAACACCATATATTTT. It yields the protein CASSREGTGNTIYF.

The chain recombines TRBV5-8 with TRBJ1-5, with TRBD1 matching over 7 bases. CDR3 length: 15 residues. The V and J ends lost 6 bases and 3 bases, in that order; junction bases with no gene match: 9. The germline gives CDR1 SGHTS, CDR2 YDEGEE. CDR3 sequence reads: CASTPGQVHNQPQHF. The CDR3 bases are TGTGCCAGCACCCCTGGACAGGTTCACAATCAGCCCCAGCATTTT.

This chain links TRBV7-9 with TRBJ1-1; perhaps TRBD1 as D (6 bases). There are 12 residues in the CDR3. The germline V gene has CDR1 SEHNR and CDR2 FQNEAQ (reference sequence). The V end was cut by 5 bases, the J end by 9 bases, with 13 bases between. For the CDR3, the DNA is TGTGCCAGCAGCGCGGGGGGCCTGAAAGCTTTCTTT. It encodes CASSAGGLKAFF.

In its sample, this clone was seen once. The rearrangement joins TRBV4-1 to TRBJ1-1; 11 positions match TRBD1. J gave up 0 bases and V 4 bases, and 1 base lay outside the gene matches. The CDR3 runs 15 residues. Germline V gene lookup returns CDR1 MGHRA and CDR2 YSYEKL. The CDR3 nucleotides read TGCGCCAGCAGCCCGGACAGGGGGCTGAACACTGAAGCTTTCTTT. This codes for CASSPDRGLNTEAFF.

J is TRBJ2-1 and V is TRBV7-3; D gene ambiguous. The CDR3 consists of 15 residues. Germline CDR1 SGHTA, CDR2 FQGTGA. The V and J ends lost 5 bases and 7 bases respectively, with 18 bases between them. The CDR3: CASSLTQALGNEQFF. In nucleotides, the CDR3 is TGTGCCAGCAGCCTCACCCAGGCCTTGGGTAATGAGCAGTTCTTC.

The chain combines TRBV7-9 with TRBJ2-3; 10 bases fit TRBD2. Germline CDR1 and CDR2: SEHNR and FQNEAQ (reference sequence). The junction had 5 bases not matched to a gene; V was cut back by 5 bases and J by 0 bases. The CDR3 sequence is 16 residues long. CDR3: CASSKGLAASTDTQYF. CDR3 DNA sequence: TGTGCCAGCAGCAAAGGACTAGCGGCTAGCACAGATACGCAGTATTTT.

The chain couples TRBV10-3 to TRBJ1-5, with TRBD1 identical over 8 bases. Germline V gene data show CDR1 as ENHRY and CDR2 as SYGVKD. V was clipped by 6 bases and J by 0 bases; unmatched bases: 1. This CDR3 is 14 amino acids long. This CDR3 reads CAIRGQDSNQPQHF. DNA for the CDR3: TGTGCCATCAGGGGACAGGATAGCAATCAGCCCCAGCATTTT.

V gene TRBV4-1 combines with J gene TRBJ1-3; TRBD1 aligns across 7 bases. The CDR3 runs to 15 residues. The ends lost 4 bases at V and 0 bases at J; junction bases unmatched: 3. Germline V CDR1 and CDR2: MGHRA, YSYEKL. The CDR3 loop reads CASSLTGNSGNTIYF. CDR3 coding DNA: TGCGCCAGCAGCCTGACAGGGAACTCTGGAAACACCATATATTTT.

CDR3 in amino acids: CASSSRGKSDGYTF. The CDR3 DNA reads as TGTGCCAGCAGCTCCAGGGGTAAAAGTGATGGCTACACCTTC. This chain links TRBV7-3 with TRBJ1-2, with D possibly being TRBD1 (6 bases). Trimming pared 4 bases from V and 6 bases from J, leaving 15 bases between. CDR3 size: 14 residues. Germline CDR1 SGHTA, CDR2 FQGTGA.